Following are 27 T cell receptor beta chains from one sample sequenced in a study of blood T cell repertoires in COVID-19. TCRdb's table, derived via immunoSEQ multiplex PCR, lists solely in-frame clones and lacks some. The sample carries a few hundred thousand clones, 70% to 90% recorded once. Input material: PBMCs or T cells enriched from blood (not recorded which). The receptors come from a woman in her 30s who had recovered from COVID-19.

Here the CDR3 reads CASSLDGVSTDTQYF. Here the CDR3 DNA reads TGTGCCAGCAGTTTAGACGGGGTTAGCACAGATACGCAGTATTTT. The genes are TRBV27 and TRBJ2-3; a weak D match, TRBD2 (5 bases). The CDR3 extends over 15 amino acids. Per germline, CDR1 MNHEY and CDR2 SMNVEV (reference sequence). V was pared by 2 bases and J by 0 bases, with 9 bases between.

The DNA for the CDR3 is TGTGCCAGCAGCCCAGAGGTTAGGGGGCGGACTGGAAACACCATATATTTT. It yields the protein CASSPEVRGRTGNTIYF. The rearrangement uses TRBV11-2 and TRBJ1-3, with 7 bases that match TRBD1. This CDR3 has 17 amino acids. The V gene's germline CDR1 is SGHAT and CDR2 FQNNGV. V was clipped by 5 bases and J by 2 bases; unmatched bases: 12. The full variable domain, rest sourced from reference TRBV11-2 and TRBJ1-3, is EAGVAQSPRYKIIEKRQSVAFWCNPISGHATLYWYQQILGQGPKLLIQFQNNGVVDDSQLPKDRFSAERLKGVDSTLKIQPAKLEDSAVYLCASSPEVRGRTGNTIYFGEGSWLTVV.

The chain recombines TRBV27 with TRBJ2-4, with D possibly being TRBD1 (6 bases). V lost 7 bases and J 0 bases, leaving 25 bases between the germline ends. The CDR3 consists of 19 residues. The germline gives CDR1 MNHEY, CDR2 SMNVEV (reference sequence). Written as DNA, the CDR3 is TGTGCCAGCAAGGCGACGGGACACCCCACTAGACTAGCCAAAAACATTCAGTACTTC. This sequence encodes CASKATGHPTRLAKNIQYF.

The chain joins TRBV15 to TRBJ1-4, with a tentative D call TRBD1 (6 bases). Trimming took 0 bases from V and 4 from J, leaving 9 bases between them. This CDR3 region has 15 residues. The germline V gene encodes CDR1 LNHNV and CDR2 YYDKDF (reference sequence). DNA of the CDR3: TGTGCCACCAGCAGAGATACAGGGAATAATGAAAAACTGTTTTTT. Translating gives CATSRDTGNNEKLFF.

The chain has TRBV28 and TRBJ2-7, with D uncertain. CDR3 size: 13 residues. From germline, CDR1 is MDHEN and CDR2 SYDVKM. V lost 3 bases, J lost 4 bases, and 10 bases lay in between. CDR3 amino acids: CASSLAPSYEQYF. DNA of the CDR3: TGTGCCAGCAGTTTGGCCCCCTCATACGAGCAGTACTTC. The full variable domain, its missing parts supplied by reference TRBV28 and TRBJ2-7, is DVKVTQSSRYLVKRTGEKVFLECVQDMDHENMFWYRQDPGLGLRLIYFSYDVKMKEKGDIPEGYSVSREKKERFSLILESASTNQTSMYLCASSLAPSYEQYFGPGTRLTVT.

The chain is built from TRBV18 and TRBJ1-1, with D unresolved. Trimming removed 1 base from V and 1 base from J, with 16 bases in between. CDR3 length equals 17 residues. The germline V gene encodes CDR1 KGHSH and CDR2 LQKENI. The CDR3 is CASSPRQVLAPNTEAFF. DNA for the CDR3: TGTGCCAGCTCACCACGCCAGGTCCTAGCCCCGAACACTGAAGCTTTCTTT.

The chain has TRBV6-1 and TRBJ1-4, with TRBD1 matching over 9 bases. The V gene's germline CDR1 is MNHNS and CDR2 SASEGT. This CDR3 is 15 amino acids long. J lost 7 bases, V lost 2 bases, and 5 bases had no gene match. The CDR3 loop is CASSEPGQGGEKLFF. The DNA for the CDR3 is TGTGCCAGCAGTGAACCGGGACAGGGAGGTGAAAAACTGTTTTTT.

The V call is TRBV5-6, the J call TRBJ1-6; possible D gene TRBD1, 6 bases. This CDR3 is built from 14 residues. V gave up 1 base and J gave up 10 bases, with 12 bases separating them. In germline, CDR1 is SGHDT, CDR2 YYEEEE. The CDR3 nucleotides read TGTGCCAGCAGCTTGACAGGGTTGGGATCACCCCTCCACTTT. It codes for CASSLTGLGSPLHF.

The CDR3 region is CASSPRGGSDEQYF. The CDR3 coding sequence is TGTGCCAGCAGCCCCCGGGGGGGTTCGGACGAGCAGTACTTC. This sequence joins TRBV5-4 and TRBJ2-7; 8 nucleotides match TRBD2. V was clipped by 4 bases and J by 5 bases; unmatched bases: 8. This CDR3 has 14 residues. Per the germline V gene, CDR1 is SGHNT and CDR2 is YYREEE (reference sequence). Combining the CDR3 with reference TRBV5-4 and TRBJ2-7 gives the whole variable domain ETGVTQSPTHLIKTRGQQVTLRCSSQSGHNTVSWYQQALGQGPQFIFQYYREEENGRGNFPPRFSGLQFPNYSSELNVNALELDDSALYLCASSPRGGSDEQYFGPGTRLTVT.

The table lists this clone with a few counts. V usage is TRBV5-5 and J usage is TRBJ2-5; no definite D call. The CDR3 spans 15 residues. The V end was cut by 4 bases, the J end by 1 base, with 14 bases between. From germline, CDR1 is SGHKS and CDR2 YYEKEE (reference sequence). DNA for the CDR3: TGTGCCAGCAGCCTTATTAGACTCAGCCAAGAGACCCAGTACTTC. It yields the protein CASSLIRLSQETQYF.

The gene calls are TRBV5-6 and TRBJ2-7; 7 bases are a match to TRBD2. The CDR3 spans 14 residues. V was pared by 0 bases and J by 3 bases, with 3 bases of the junction left unmatched. Germline lookup yields CDR1 SGHDT and CDR2 YYEEEE. Here the CDR3 DNA reads TGTGCCAGCAGCTTGGGGGGAGGGAACTACGAGCAGTACTTC. The encoded protein is CASSLGGGNYEQYF.

The chain links TRBV3-1 (or the pseudogene TRBV3-2) to TRBJ2-1, with a tentative D call TRBD2 (5 bases). This CDR3 is built from 15 residues. V was cut by 0 bases and J by 2 bases, with 8 bases left in between. Per germline, CDR1 LGHDT and CDR2 YNNKEL (reference sequence). The CDR3, as DNA: TGTGCCAGCAGCCAAGATGTCGGGACCTACAATGAGCAGTTCTTC. Its protein is CASSQDVGTYNEQFF.

The V call is TRBV3-1 (or the pseudogene TRBV3-2), the J call TRBJ2-1; 7 bases are shared with TRBD1. Germline V CDR1 and CDR2: LGHDT, YNNKEL (reference sequence). The CDR3 is made up of 14 amino acids. Trimming cost V 4 bases and J 5 bases; bases outside gene matches: 5. Here the CDR3 reads CASSRQGRNNEQFF. In DNA form, the CDR3 reads TGTGCCAGCAGCCGACAGGGACGAAACAATGAGCAGTTCTTC.

The rearrangement uses TRBV28 and TRBJ2-7, with 10 bases aligning to TRBD1. V was pared by 6 bases and J by 7 bases, with 12 bases of the junction left unmatched. Looked up from germline, CDR1 is MDHEN and CDR2 is SYDVKM. The CDR3 is 15 residues long. The CDR3 spells CASRTAGTGVGEQYF. The CDR3 DNA reads TGTGCCAGCAGAACCGCCGGGACAGGGGTGGGGGAGCAGTACTTC.

The J gene is TRBJ1-5, the V gene TRBV6-5, with D unresolved. CDR3 length: 13 residues. The germline V and J ends were trimmed by 6 bases and 3 bases, with 9 bases remaining between them. The germline V gene encodes CDR1 MNHEY and CDR2 SVGAGI. CDR3 amino acids: CASRHGDNQPQHF. The CDR3 DNA reads as TGTGCCAGCAGACACGGGGACAATCAGCCCCAGCATTTT.

This rearrangement joins TRBV5-1 to TRBJ1-1; D is unclear. The V end was cut by 4 bases, the J end by 3 bases, with 10 bases between. Germline V gives CDR1 SGHRS, CDR2 YFSETQ. This CDR3 region has 13 residues. The CDR3: CASSVMQDTEAFF. The CDR3 DNA reads as TGCGCCAGCAGCGTTATGCAGGACACTGAAGCTTTCTTT.

The rearrangement uses TRBV19 and TRBJ1-4, with 9 bases aligning to TRBD1. Germline assignment: CDR1 LNHDA and CDR2 SQIVND (reference sequence). CDR3 length equals 16 residues. Losses at the gene ends were 5 bases for V and 0 bases for J; bases not matched to a gene: 4. The CDR3 nucleotides read TGTGCCAGTAGTGCGGACAGGGGCCCAACTAATGAAAAACTGTTTTTT. It translates to CASSADRGPTNEKLFF. The full variable domain, its missing parts supplied by reference TRBV19 and TRBJ1-4, is DGGITQSPKYLFRKEGQNVTLSCEQNLNHDAMYWYRQDPGQGLRLIYYSQIVNDFQKGDIAEGYSVSREKKESFPLTVTSAQKNPTAFYLCASSADRGPTNEKLFFGSGTQLSVL.

CDR3 sequence (DNA): TGTGCCAGCAGCCGCACAGGGGATACGCAGTATTTT. Amino acids: CASSRTGDTQYF. The chain joins TRBV28 to TRBJ2-3; TRBD1 is a possible D gene (6 bases). From germline, CDR1 is MDHEN and CDR2 SYDVKM. This CDR3 is built from 12 residues. Trimming removed 6 bases at V and 6 bases at J, with 10 bases between.

This clone has only one observation. This CDR3 is CATVISGEFF. The CDR3 DNA sequence: TGTGCCACCGTCATAAGCGGGGAGTTCTTC. The chain couples TRBV21-1 to TRBJ2-1; no DNA check was done on the table's D call, TRBD2. TRBV21-1 is a pseudogene. This CDR3 has 10 residues.

V gene TRBV10-3 combines with J gene TRBJ1-2, with D uncertain. This CDR3 region has 15 residues. Germline CDR1 is ENHRY and CDR2 is SYGVKD. The V gene lost 3 bases and the J gene lost 0 bases, with 11 bases spanning the gap. The CDR3 region is CAISDVGLPNYGYTF. The CDR3 bases are TGTGCCATCAGTGATGTCGGACTTCCTAACTATGGCTACACCTTC.

This clone came up once. The J gene is TRBJ2-1, the V gene TRBV27, with D tentatively TRBD1 (6 bases). Deletions cut 5 bases from V and 1 base from J, with 12 bases between. From germline, CDR1 is MNHEY and CDR2 SMNVEV (reference sequence). The CDR3 runs to 15 residues. CDR3 loop: CASSRDNLSYNEQFF. The CDR3 region has the DNA TGTGCCAGCAGTCGGGACAATTTGTCCTACAATGAGCAGTTCTTC.

The V and J genes are TRBV5-6 and TRBJ1-2; 7 nucleotides match TRBD1. The CDR3 runs to 13 residues. CDR1 is SGHDT and CDR2 is YYEEEE in the germline V gene. V trimming: 4 bases; J trimming: 8 bases; junction bases outside the gene matches: 8. The CDR3 coding sequence is TGTGCCAGCAGCGCTACAGGGGAAGAAGGCTACACCTTC. As protein: CASSATGEEGYTF.

Turning to this clone: One junction end does not reproduce the germline sequence, and a read error may be involved. This chain joins TRBV3-1 (or the pseudogene TRBV3-2) and TRBJ1-6; possible D gene TRBD1, 5 bases. The germline gives CDR1 LGHDT, CDR2 YNNKEL (reference sequence). The CDR3 length is 13 residues. This CDR3 reads CASSEDSNSPLHF. Written as DNA, the CDR3 is TGTGCCAGCAGCGAAGACAGTAATTCACCCCTCCACTTT.

This sequence joins TRBV4-1 and TRBJ1-3, with TRBD1 matching 11 bases. The CDR3 totals 19 residues. The germline gives CDR1 MGHRA, CDR2 YSYEKL. V lost 0 bases, J lost 4 bases, and 11 bases stayed unmatched. The DNA for the CDR3 is TGCGCCAGCAGCCAAGAAGCCCCTCGGGACAGGGGGTTCGGAAACACCATATATTTT. Translation gives CASSQEAPRDRGFGNTIYF.

The chain couples TRBV6-4 to TRBJ1-5, with 7 bases matching TRBD1. Germline lookup yields CDR1 MRHNA and CDR2 SNTAGT. J lost 5 bases, V lost 3 bases, and 7 bases had no gene match. There are 15 residues in the CDR3. The CDR3 DNA reads as TGTGCCAGCAGTGAAACAGGGGAGGAATATCAGCCCCAGCATTTT. Its translation: CASSETGEEYQPQHF.

This clone appeared once. The chain is built from TRBV28 and TRBJ2-5; D possibly corresponds to TRBD2 (7 bases). V lost 5 bases and J 4 bases, leaving 14 bases between the germline ends. This CDR3 has 14 amino acids. The germline CDR1 and CDR2 sequences are MDHEN and SYDVKM. The CDR3 region is CASSTSGGLETQYF. For the CDR3, the DNA is TGTGCCAGCAGTACCTCGGGGGGCCTAGAGACCCAGTACTTC.

The V and J genes are TRBV28 and TRBJ1-5; D remains ambiguous. The CDR3 spans 15 residues. V was clipped by 3 bases and J by 0 bases, with 9 bases between them. Germline V gene data show CDR1 as MDHEN and CDR2 as SYDVKM. CDR3 sequence reads: CASSFASLSNQPQHF. The CDR3 nucleotides are TGTGCCAGCAGTTTCGCCAGTCTTAGCAATCAGCCCCAGCATTTT.